This TCR beta chain was identified during a study of blood T cells in healthy people across ages. As regards this clonotype: A much larger clone differs by one base, so this may be a read error.

This CDR3 is 12 amino acids long. Germline values: CDR1 SGHTA, CDR2 FQGNSA. V lost 5 bases and J 11 bases, leaving 15 bases between the germline ends. A second about 7 to 11 cycle PCR used barcoded and J-beta primers. Unique molecular identifiers of 12 random nucleotides labeled each cDNA. Each CDR3 protein gets one entry after TCRdb re-called the 5' RACE reads with MiXCR. The table has roughly 680,000 distinct CDR3 sequences, more than 45% seen once. The sequence was obtained from a woman at least 80 years old in good health. The chain couples TRBV7-2 to TRBJ2-5, with D uncertain. The sample was blood. CDR3 protein: CASSHNTGEQYF. CDR3 coding DNA: TGTGCCAGCAGCCACAATACGGGTGAGCAGTACTTC.